This is a list of T cell receptor beta chains from one sample in a study of CD8 T cells in ankylosing spondylitis. TCRdb analysed the 5' RACE reads with MiXCR anew, one entry per CDR3 protein. Among about 240,000 distinct CDR3 sequences listed, 8.6% were seen once. The source material was blood, either unsorted or a sorted T cell fraction (not recorded which). These TCRs come from a male donor with ankylosing spondylitis or in good health (not recorded which). Both conserved end residues are part of each CDR3. Each record gives: V gene, CDR3 protein.

>TRBV3-1
CASSRTEASSGNTIYF
>TRBV6-1
CASTREFMNTIYF
>TRBV7-2
CASSPSIYEQYF
>TRBV12-3/TRBV12-4
CASSLAGGTLAKNIQYF
>TRBV4-3
CASSQVGGPHSDTQYF
>TRBV10-3
CAINNLAGGSDTQYF
>TRBV7-9
CASSYDPAEAFF
>TRBV20-1
CSALDRGPGYTF
>TRBV3-1
CASRLGRVNTEAFF
>TRBV7-9
CASSSGGQGATDTQYF